This is a list of T cell receptor beta chains from one sample in a study of T cells after posttransplantation cyclophosphamide. Sequenced by immunoSEQ multiplex PCR; TCRdb stores in-frame clones only, minus some. The sample lists 7,800 or so clones, around 92% occurring once. Sequencing input: CD4+ T cells sorted from blood. All receptors derive from a woman aged 45-59 years in good health and a related stem cell transplant donor. The CDR3 runs from the conserved cysteine through the conserved F or W. The order of the fields is V gene, D gene, J gene, clone size, CDR3 protein, CDR3 DNA. A D gene is named only where the DNA matches it firmly. Expanded clones get a size class; other rows say once, few or many, or leave the size out.

>TRBV10-1|NA|TRBJ1-5|once
CATGTLYNQPQHF
TGCGCCACCGGGACACTCTACAATCAGCCCCAGCATTTT
>TRBV7-6|NA|TRBJ1-1|NA
CASSLVKNTEAFF
TGTGCCAGCAGCTTAGTCAAGAACACTGAAGCTTTCTTT
>TRBV5-1|NA|TRBJ2-3|NA
CASSFLVGTDTQYF
TGCGCCAGCAGCTTTCTAGTTGGGACAGATACGCAGTATTTT
>TRBV7-2|TRBD2|TRBJ2-3|NA
CASSLVALAGVDTQYF
TGTGCCAGCAGCTTAGTCGCCTTAGCGGGAGTAGATACGCAGTATTTT
>TRBV11-2|TRBD2|TRBJ2-7|NA
CASSNERLAGLLIAQYF
TGTGCCAGCAGCAACGAAAGACTAGCGGGGCTTCTAATAGCTCAGTACTTC
>TRBV18|NA|TRBJ2-7|NA
CASSPGGTEDYEQYF
TGTGCCAGCTCCCCAGGCGGGACAGAGGACTACGAGCAGTACTTC
>TRBV6-5|NA|TRBJ2-5|few
CASKKGLLETQYF
TGTGCCAGCAAGAAGGGACTCCTCGAGACCCAGTACTTC
>TRBV28|TRBD2|TRBJ2-5|once
CASKEGGRAPSQETQYF
TGTGCCAGCAAAGAGGGCGGGAGGGCCCCCTCGCAAGAGACCCAGTACTTC
>TRBV5-1|NA|TRBJ2-7|NA
CASSLGTANAYEQYF
TGCGCCAGCAGCTTGGGTACAGCTAATGCCTACGAGCAGTACTTC
>TRBV27|NA|TRBJ2-7|NA
CASSLSGEGAFLSSYEQYF
TGTGCCAGCAGTTTATCAGGTGAGGGAGCCTTCCTGAGCTCCTACGAGCAGTACTTC
>TRBV19|TRBD2|TRBJ2-1|NA
CASSPTSGRGEQFF
TGTGCCAGTAGCCCGACTAGCGGGAGGGGTGAGCAGTTCTTC
>TRBV5-1|TRBD1|TRBJ2-1|NA
CASSHTGTGPEQFF
TGCGCCAGCAGTCACACCGGGACAGGGCCCGAGCAGTTCTTC
>TRBV2|NA|TRBJ2-7|NA
CASSDLSAGEQYF
TGTGCCAGCAGTGATTTGAGTGCAGGCGAGCAGTACTTC
>TRBV6-4|TRBD1|TRBJ2-3|NA
CASSVRDRVTDTQYF
TGTGCCAGCAGTGTAAGGGACAGGGTCACAGATACGCAGTATTTT
>TRBV28|NA|TRBJ2-7|NA
CASRGGVLGEQYF
TGTGCCAGCAGAGGGGGGGTCCTGGGGGAGCAGTACTTC
>TRBV11-2|NA|TRBJ2-2|NA
CASGPFTAGELFF
TGTGCCAGCGGTCCGTTTACGGCCGGGGAGCTGTTTTTT
>TRBV28|TRBD1|TRBJ1-6|once
CASSLYAGGNSPLHF
TGTGCCAGCAGTTTATACGCAGGGGGTAATTCACCCCTCCACTTT
>TRBV7-3|NA|TRBJ2-1|NA
CASSTPGLPSTSEQFF
TGTGCCAGCAGCACTCCGGGACTCCCCTCCACGAGTGAGCAGTTCTTC
>TRBV7-9|NA|TRBJ2-2|NA
CASSSARLTGSGELFF
TGTGCCAGCAGCTCCGCCAGGTTGACGGGGTCCGGGGAGCTGTTTTTT
>TRBV5-4|TRBD2|TRBJ2-5|NA
CASSLKGGETQYF
TGTGCCAGCAGCTTGAAGGGAGGGGAGACCCAGTACTTC
>TRBV5-1|NA|TRBJ1-6|NA
CASSPYSGFSYNSPLHF
TGCGCCAGCAGCCCCTATTCCGGGTTCTCCTATAATTCACCCCTCCACTTT
>TRBV28|NA|TRBJ1-6|NA
CASSLVWNLLTNSPLHF
TGTGCCAGCAGTTTGGTTTGGAACCTCCTTACTAATTCCCCCCTCCACTTT
>TRBV6-4|NA|TRBJ2-7|once
CASSEETESYEQYF
TGTGCCAGCAGTGAGGAGACGGAGAGCTACGAGCAGTACTTC
>TRBV5-1|TRBD2|TRBJ2-7|NA
CASSSGLADPYEQYF
TGCGCCAGCAGCTCCGGACTAGCGGACCCCTACGAGCAGTACTTC
>TRBV5-1|TRBD1|TRBJ1-4|NA
CASSPGTGNEKLFF
TGCGCCAGCAGCCCAGGGACAGGGAATGAAAAACTGTTTTTT
>TRBV18|NA|TRBJ2-7|NA
CASSTSSGVYEQYF
TGTGCCAGCTCAACTAGTTCTGGCGTATACGAGCAGTACTTC
>TRBV6-5|NA|TRBJ1-4|NA
CASSYEAGGEKLFF
TGTGCCAGCAGTTACGAGGCGGGGGGAGAAAAACTGTTTTTT
>TRBV5-7|TRBD1|TRBJ2-5|once
CASSLIGQGALEETQYF
TGTGCCAGCAGCTTAATCGGACAGGGGGCGCTTGAGGAGACCCAGTACTTC
>TRBV7-2|NA|TRBJ1-5|once
CASTSLWGSRGNQPQHF
TGTGCCAGCACTTCTCTCTGGGGATCGAGGGGCAATCAGCCCCAGCATTTT
>TRBV11-2|TRBD1|TRBJ1-3|NA
CASSPGQGPGNTIYF
TGTGCCAGCAGCCCCGGACAGGGGCCAGGAAACACCATATATTTT
>TRBV6-1|NA|TRBJ2-2|NA
CASSQVVTGELFF
TGTGCCAGCAGTCAGGTAGTGACCGGGGAGCTGTTTTTT
>TRBV11-3|NA|TRBJ2-7|once
CASSVLPGGEQYF
TGTGCCAGCAGCGTACTCCCAGGAGGCGAGCAGTACTTC
>TRBV7-6|NA|TRBJ1-1|once
CARGEGRLGHTEAFF
TGTGCCAGGGGGGAGGGACGGTTGGGTCACACTGAAGCTTTCTTT
>TRBV6-4|NA|TRBJ2-5|NA
CASSDNGGQTQYF
TGTGCCAGCAGTGACAACGGCGGGCAGACCCAGTACTTC
>TRBV7-8|TRBD1|TRBJ2-2|NA
CASSLGGTGTGELFF
TGTGCCAGCAGCTTAGGAGGGACAGGGACCGGGGAGCTGTTTTTT
>TRBV18|NA|TRBJ1-4|NA
CASSPQLTPNEKLFF
TGTGCCAGCTCACCCCAACTAACCCCTAATGAAAAACTGTTTTTT
>TRBV19|TRBD1|TRBJ1-6|NA
CAASGGTGDNSPLHF
TGTGCCGCCTCTGGGGGGACAGGGGATAATTCACCCCTCCACTTT
>TRBV4-1|TRBD2|TRBJ2-2|NA
CASSQEGAGGSTGELFF
TGCGCCAGCAGCCAAGAGGGGGCGGGGGGCAGCACCGGGGAGCTGTTTTTT
>TRBV19|NA|TRBJ1-6|NA
CASSRWAVDNSPLHF
TGTGCCAGTAGTAGGTGGGCAGTTGATAATTCACCCCTCCACTTT
>TRBV6-1|NA|TRBJ1-1|once
CASSDVVNTEAFF
TGTGCCAGCAGTGATGTAGTCAACACTGAAGCTTTCTTT
>TRBV28|TRBD1|TRBJ2-6|once
CASSRGQGANSGANVLTF
TGTGCCAGCAGTAGGGGACAGGGGGCAAACTCTGGGGCCAACGTCCTGACTTTC
>TRBV7-2|NA|TRBJ2-3|NA
CASSLLGSAGADTQYF
TGTGCCAGCAGCTTACTGGGTAGCGCGGGCGCAGATACGCAGTATTTT
>TRBV5-1|TRBD2|TRBJ2-2|NA
CASSLAGPRTGELFF
TGCGCCAGCAGCCTAGCGGGCCCCCGAACCGGGGAGCTGTTTTTT
>TRBV6-1|NA|TRBJ1-5|once
CASSRGGNQPQHF
TGTGCCAGCAGTAGAGGTGGCAATCAGCCCCAGCATTTT
>TRBV2|TRBD1|TRBJ2-4|NA
CASKGQGLNIQYF
TGTGCCAGCAAAGGACAGGGGCTAAACATTCAGTACTTC
>TRBV7-2|TRBD1|TRBJ1-2|NA
CASSSYPTGDGGYTF
TGTGCCAGCAGTTCCTACCCGACAGGGGATGGTGGCTACACCTTC